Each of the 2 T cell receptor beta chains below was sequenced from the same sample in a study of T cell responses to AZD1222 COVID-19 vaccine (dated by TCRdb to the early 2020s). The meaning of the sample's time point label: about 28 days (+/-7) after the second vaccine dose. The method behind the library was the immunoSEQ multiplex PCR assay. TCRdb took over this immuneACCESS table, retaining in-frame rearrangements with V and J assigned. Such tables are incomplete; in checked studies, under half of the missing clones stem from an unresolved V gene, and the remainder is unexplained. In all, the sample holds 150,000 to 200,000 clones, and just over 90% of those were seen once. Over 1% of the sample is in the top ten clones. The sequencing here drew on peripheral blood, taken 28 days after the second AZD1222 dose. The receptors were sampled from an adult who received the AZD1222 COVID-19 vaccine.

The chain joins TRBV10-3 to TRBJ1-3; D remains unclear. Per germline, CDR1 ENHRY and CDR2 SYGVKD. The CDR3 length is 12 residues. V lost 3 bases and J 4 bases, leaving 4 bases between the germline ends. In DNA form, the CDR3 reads TGTGCCATCAGTGAAGGGGGAAACACCATATATTTT. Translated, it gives CAISEGGNTIYF.

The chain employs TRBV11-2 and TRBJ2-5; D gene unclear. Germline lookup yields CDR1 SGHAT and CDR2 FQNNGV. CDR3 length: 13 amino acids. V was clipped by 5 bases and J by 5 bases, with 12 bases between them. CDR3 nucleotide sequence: TGTGCCAGCAGCCCCCCGGCGTGGGAGACCCAGTACTTC. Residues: CASSPPAWETQYF.